This T cell receptor beta chain appears in the sequencing data of a study of shared clonotypes between healthy human individuals. Study results and caveats: Rarefaction showed sorted-subset sequencing was incomplete despite large depth. For naive CD4 cells, 4% to 5% of clonotypes were shared across a handful of donors.

Comment on this clone: What it binds is not known.

Germline V gene lookup returns CDR1 SGHVS and CDR2 FQNEAQ. The CDR3 runs to 14 residues. Germline trimming cut 2 bases from V and 6 bases from J; bases unmatched to any gene: 7. Replicate PCRs run on sorted subsets employed 200 ng DNA, some 33,000 T cell genomes. The data were produced by immunoSEQ multiplex PCR, yet TCRdb's version contains in-frame clones alone and is incomplete. The sample has roughly 2.6 million clones, 90% to 95% seen once. Sequenced input: naive CD4+ T cells sorted from blood. The sample's subset: CD45RA+ positively selected. The chain has TRBV7-8 and TRBJ2-7; 7 nucleotides agree with TRBD1. The receptor was derived from a man younger than 35 in good health. The CDR3 bases are TGTGCCAGCAGCTTATCAGAGGACAGGCGCGAGCAGTACTTC. The encoded protein is CASSLSEDRREQYF.